Each of the 20 T cell receptor beta chains below was sequenced from the same sample in a study of blood T cell repertoires in COVID-19. Repertoires were generated with immunoSEQ multiplex PCR, while TCRdb's copy carries only in-frame clones and drops some. Among some 120,000 clones listed, approximately 87% were seen once. The sequenced sample consisted of peripheral blood. The receptors shown here come from a man aged 30-40 years with acute or convalescent COVID-19.

V and J are TRBV2 and TRBJ1-6, with D tentatively TRBD1 (6 bases). The V gene's germline CDR1 is SNHLY and CDR2 FYNNEI. Trimming left V 4 bases short and J 6 bases short, with 10 bases between. This CDR3 spans 14 amino acids. The CDR3 protein is CASSGTGRNSPLHF. The CDR3 DNA reads TGTGCCAGCAGTGGTACAGGGCGTAATTCACCCCTCCACTTT.

The genes are TRBV2 and TRBJ1-2; tentatively, D is TRBD1 (5 bases). Trimming pared 10 bases from V and 6 bases from J, leaving 21 bases between. Germline V gives CDR1 SNHLY, CDR2 FYNNEI. CDR3 length equals 14 residues. CDR3 DNA sequence: TGTGCCACTCTATCCAGCAGGGTAAAGGATGGCTACACCTTC. Its protein product is CATLSSRVKDGYTF.

This clone occurred once. The genes are TRBV23-1 and TRBJ1-5; 8 nucleotides line up with TRBD1. TRBV23-1 is an ORF for which the function is uncertain. With V trimmed by 2 bases and J by 0 bases, 6 bases remained unmatched. The length of the CDR3 is 17 residues. Written as DNA, the CDR3 is TGCGCCAGCAGTCAAACCTCCGGGACAGGTAGCAATCAGCCCCAGCATTTT. This encodes CASSQTSGTGSNQPQHF.

The chain recombines TRBV18 with TRBJ1-5, with 8 nucleotides matching TRBD1. This CDR3 contains 15 residues. Germline V gene data show CDR1 as KGHSH and CDR2 as LQKENI. V gave up 6 bases and J gave up 3 bases; unmatched junction bases: 7. Here the CDR3 DNA reads TGTGCCAGCTCCCTCGGACAGGGCCCCAATCAGCCCCAGCATTTT. Protein sequence: CASSLGQGPNQPQHF.

The chain recombines TRBV10-3 with TRBJ2-3; maybe TRBD2 (5 bases). CDR3 length: 14 residues. V was clipped by 2 bases and J by 3 bases, with 9 bases between them. Germline V gene lookup returns CDR1 ENHRY and CDR2 SYGVKD. Written as DNA, the CDR3 is TGTGCCATCAGTGAGGAGACTACAACAGATACGCAGTATTTT. Translation: CAISEETTTDTQYF.

Here the CDR3 DNA reads TGTGCCAGCAACCTGCTGGGACTGGAACAAGAGACCCAGTACTTC. It specifies CASNLLGLEQETQYF. The chain employs TRBV9 and TRBJ2-5; maybe TRBD2 (6 bases). This CDR3 region has 15 residues. Trimming cost V 6 bases and J 2 bases, with 17 bases left between them. Germline CDR1 reads SGDLS; CDR2 reads YYNGEE.

The rearrangement links TRBV6-5 to TRBJ2-3, with D hard to call. Trimming cost V 6 bases and J 2 bases, with 6 bases left between them. The CDR3 spans 12 residues. CDR1 is MNHEY and CDR2 is SVGAGI in the germline V gene. The CDR3 DNA sequence: TGTGCCAGCAGACAATTCACAGATACGCAGTATTTT. As protein: CASRQFTDTQYF.

The genes are TRBV7-9 and TRBJ2-3; 10 bases align to TRBD2. Unmatched junction bases numbered 9, after V lost 4 bases and J lost 5 bases. There are 16 residues in the CDR3. Germline V CDR1 and CDR2: SEHNR, FQNEAQ (reference sequence). The DNA of the CDR3 is TGTGCCAGCAGCTCAAGCCTAGCGGGAGTGGTAGATACGCAGTATTTT. Protein: CASSSSLAGVVDTQYF.

The rearrangement joins TRBV3-1 (or the pseudogene TRBV3-2) to TRBJ1-6; 9 bases agree with TRBD1. CDR3 length equals 17 residues. Losses at the gene ends were 9 bases for V and 10 bases for J; bases not matched to a gene: 19. CDR1 LGHDT and CDR2 YNNKEL come from the germline V gene (reference sequence). The CDR3 nucleotides are TGTGCCAGTAGGGGACCGGGGACAGGGTTATCGGGGTCACCCCTCCACTTT. Translated, it gives CASRGPGTGLSGSPLHF.

The chain recombines TRBV27 with TRBJ2-7, with D perhaps matching TRBD1 (6 bases). The CDR3 totals 14 residues. V lost 1 base and J lost 6, with 13 bases in between. Germline V gene sequence: CDR1 MNHEY, CDR2 SMNVEV (reference sequence). CDR3: CASSLYPQGFEQYF. DNA for the CDR3: TGTGCCAGCAGTTTATACCCACAGGGTTTCGAGCAGTACTTC.

This chain connects TRBV11-2 to TRBJ1-2, with a weak D call TRBD1 (6 bases). The length of the CDR3 is 14 residues. Trimming stripped 5 bases from V and 4 bases from J, with 14 bases between. From germline, CDR1 is SGHAT and CDR2 FQNNGV. CDR3 bases: TGTGCCAGCAGCGTACAGGGCGCTTTCTATGGCTACACCTTC. This encodes CASSVQGAFYGYTF.

The rearrangement joins TRBV2 to TRBJ2-3, with D possibly being TRBD1 (6 bases). Germline loops: CDR1 SNHLY, CDR2 FYNNEI. The CDR3 sequence is 11 residues long. The V and J ends lost 7 bases and 8 bases respectively, with 10 bases between them. The CDR3 reads CASTGTRTQYF. CDR3 bases: TGTGCCAGCACCGGGACACGTACGCAGTATTTT. The full variable domain, its missing parts supplied by reference TRBV2 and TRBJ2-3, is EPEVTQTPSHQVTQMGQEVILRCVPISNHLYFYWYRQILGQKVEFLVSFYNNEISEKSEIFDDQFSVERPDGSNFTLKIRSTKLEDSAMYFCASTGTRTQYFGPGTRLTVL.

The chain is built from TRBV11-2 and TRBJ2-2; D remains ambiguous. Germline CDR1 is SGHAT and CDR2 is FQNNGV. V lost 5 bases and J lost 8, with 12 bases in between. There are 13 residues in the CDR3. This CDR3 reads CASSPLQRGELFF. Written as DNA, the CDR3 is TGTGCCAGCAGCCCACTCCAGCGAGGGGAGCTGTTTTTT.

The V and J genes are TRBV5-4 and TRBJ2-7; 15 bases fit TRBD2. Germline CDR1 reads SGHNT; CDR2 reads YYREEE (reference sequence). Trimming cost V 4 bases and J 2 bases; bases outside gene matches: 1. The CDR3 contains 15 residues. This chain's CDR3 is CASSRTSGGAYEQYF. DNA of the CDR3: TGTGCCAGCAGCCGGACTAGCGGGGGGGCCTACGAGCAGTACTTC.

The table lists this clone with a count of one. The V and J genes are TRBV11-3 and TRBJ2-2; D unresolved. CDR3 length: 14 amino acids. V was pared by 4 bases and J by 8 bases, with 14 bases between. Germline CDR1 SGHNT, CDR2 YENEEA. The CDR3 DNA is TGTGCCAGCAGCTCCCCTCGCGATAAGGGGGAGCTGTTTTTT. Translating gives CASSSPRDKGELFF.

CDR3 DNA sequence: TGCAGCGTCAGTCGGGGTCGGAACACTGAAGCTTTCTTT. Protein: CSVSRGRNTEAFF. This chain links TRBV29-1 with TRBJ1-1, with no clear D. There are 13 residues in the CDR3. Between the trimmed V and J ends, which lost 6 bases and 1 base, there was a span of 12 bases. Germline values: CDR1 SQVTM, CDR2 ANQGSEA.

The V call is TRBV19, the J call TRBJ1-2, with TRBD1 matching over 8 bases. Unmatched junction bases numbered 12, after V lost 5 bases and J lost 7 bases. The CDR3 is 15 residues long. Germline V lookup: CDR1 LNHDA, CDR2 SQIVND (reference sequence). The CDR3 nucleotides are TGTGCCAGTAGTCATACCTCGACAGGGGCGGCTGGCTACACCTTC. Its protein is CASSHTSTGAAGYTF.

The chain combines TRBV6-6 with TRBJ1-1; D call uncertain. From germline, CDR1 is MNHNY and CDR2 SVGAGI (reference sequence). Trimming removed 2 bases from V and 0 bases from J, with 7 bases in between. The CDR3 contains 14 residues. CDR3 sequence reads: CASSYAEVNTEAFF. DNA for the CDR3: TGTGCCAGCAGTTACGCAGAAGTGAACACTGAAGCTTTCTTT.

V gene TRBV6-5 combines with J gene TRBJ2-5, with 7 bases aligning to TRBD1. The germline V gene has CDR1 MNHEY and CDR2 SVGAGI. The CDR3 consists of 16 residues. Trimming cost V 0 bases and J 5 bases; bases outside gene matches: 9. Here the CDR3 reads CASSYSKSTGLETQYF. CDR3 DNA sequence: TGTGCCAGCAGTTACTCCAAATCGACAGGGTTGGAGACCCAGTACTTC.

The rearrangement uses TRBV25-1 and TRBJ1-2, with 7 positions matching TRBD1. Germline V gives CDR1 MGHDK, CDR2 SYGVNS. This CDR3 region has 16 residues. Trimming took 3 bases from V and 7 from J; bases not matched to a gene: 14. The CDR3 loop is CASSDVTGERVSGYTF. The CDR3 DNA sequence: TGTGCCAGCAGTGACGTAACAGGGGAAAGGGTCAGTGGCTACACCTTC.